These T cell receptor beta chains were read from a single sample in a study of blood T cell repertoires in COVID-19. Libraries were prepared by immunoSEQ multiplex PCR; TCRdb keeps only in-frame clonotypes and omits some of them. The repertoire holds approximately 390,000 clones, with roughly 90% as singletons. Material: peripheral blood. The receptors originated from a man younger than 35 with active or convalescent COVID-19. The CDR3 runs from the conserved cysteine through the conserved F or W. D genes are given only for firm matches. Some rows mark clone size as missing; the rest say once, few, many or name a class of expanded clone.

d_call	v_call	j_call	cdr3_length	clone_size	cdr3_nt	cdr3_aa
TRBD1	TRBV6-5	TRBJ2-6	15	-	TGTGCCAGCAGAACAGGGGGGTCTGGGGCCAACGTCCTGACTTTC	CASRTGGSGANVLTF
TRBD2	TRBV18	TRBJ2-2	17	-	TGTGCCAGCTCCCATCTAAGCGGGGGGACCAACACCGGGGAGCTGTTTTTT	CASSHLSGGTNTGELFF
TRBD1	TRBV15	TRBJ1-6	15	-	TGTGCCACCAGCAGAGATCCAGGGGGTGAGTCACCCCTCCACTTT	CATSRDPGGESPLHF
-	TRBV19	TRBJ2-2	13	once	TGTGCCAGTAGTATCTTGGAGACCGGGGAGCTGTTTTTT	CASSILETGELFF
-	TRBV27	TRBJ2-7	14	once	TGTGCCAGCAGTTTAGGGCAGGGCCTCTACGAGCAGTACTTC	CASSLGQGLYEQYF
TRBD1	TRBV27	TRBJ2-1	15	-	TGTGCCAGCAGTTTAATTCCAGGGGGTTACAATGAGCAGTTCTTC	CASSLIPGGYNEQFF
TRBD1	TRBV6-2/TRBV6-3	TRBJ1-2	14	-	TGTGCCAGCAGTTACGGACAGGGGATCTATGGCTACACCTTC	CASSYGQGIYGYTF
TRBD2	TRBV9	TRBJ2-1	17	-	TGTGCCAGCAGCGTATTGGCTAGCGGGGAGATACACAATGAGCAGTTCTTC	CASSVLASGEIHNEQFF
TRBD1	TRBV23-1	TRBJ1-3	16	-	TGCGCCAGCAGCCCAGGACAGGGGGCGAGTGGAAACACCATATATTTT	CASSPGQGASGNTIYF
-	TRBV5-1	TRBJ2-2	16	-	TGCGCCAGCAGCTTGTATGGGAGCCTGAACACCGGAGAGCTGTTTTTT	CASSLYGSLNTGELFF
TRBD1	TRBV9	TRBJ2-1	15	-	TGTGCCAGCAGCGTAGGGACAGGGGAGTCGAATGAGCAGTTCTTC	CASSVGTGESNEQFF
TRBD1	TRBV5-1	TRBJ1-1	17	-	TGCGCCAGCAGCTCTCTCCTAATTACAGGGGTGAACACTGAAGCTTTCTTT	CASSSLLITGVNTEAFF
-	TRBV7-2	TRBJ1-4	14	-	TGTGCCAGCAGCTTAGGGCAGGGTCTTGAAAAACTGTTTTTT	CASSLGQGLEKLFF
TRBD1	TRBV24-1	TRBJ2-1	17	-	TGTGCCACCAGTGACCCCCCGAAGACAGGGATTTACAATGAGCAGTTCTTC	CATSDPPKTGIYNEQFF
TRBD1	TRBV5-5	TRBJ2-7	15	-	TGTGCCAGCAGCTTGTGGATTGGGACAGGGGGCGAGCAGTACTTC	CASSLWIGTGGEQYF
-	TRBV6-2/TRBV6-3	TRBJ1-5	17	-	TGTGCCAGCAGTTATTCGAGCCGCTTGCGTGGCAATCAGCCCCAGCATTTT	CASSYSSRLRGNQPQHF
-	TRBV4-2	TRBJ1-2	14	-	TGTGCCAGCAGCCAATCGGGGACTAACTATGGCTACACCTTC	CASSQSGTNYGYTF
-	TRBV7-9	TRBJ2-7	14	-	TGTGCCAGCAGCTTATTCGGGACGGGAGACGAGCAGTACTTC	CASSLFGTGDEQYF
-	TRBV7-6	TRBJ2-1	14	-	TGTGCCAGCAGCTTACAGGGCTCCTACAATGAGCAGTTCTTC	CASSLQGSYNEQFF